These T cell receptor beta chains were read from a single sample in a study of T cell responses to AZD1222 COVID-19 vaccine. The method was immunoSEQ multiplex PCR; TCRdb's version includes in-frame clones alone and lacks a portion of them. The sample has fewer than 55,000 clones, approximately 83% seen once. The input for sequencing was peripheral blood, taken on day 0 of AZD1222 vaccination. The receptors stem from an adult in good health. Both conserved end residues are part of each CDR3. The D gene is left open where the match is weak. Rows may omit the clone size; those that give it use once, few, many or a size class.

v_gene	len	d_gene	j_gene	abundance	CDR3aa	CDR3nt
TRBV2	12	.	TRBJ2-1	once	CASSYRVGEQFF	TGTGCCAGCAGCTACAGGGTTGGTGAGCAGTTCTTC
TRBV10-3	13	.	TRBJ2-1	.	CAISAHTGNEQFF	TGTGCCATCAGTGCCCACACCGGCAATGAGCAGTTCTTC
TRBV2	13	.	TRBJ1-3	.	CASSGISGNTIYF	TGTGCCAGCAGTGGAATCTCTGGAAACACCATATATTTT
TRBV2	14	.	TRBJ2-1	.	CASSDRDMINEQFF	TGTGCCAGCAGTGACCGGGACATGATCAATGAGCAGTTCTTC
TRBV7-6	15	TRBD2	TRBJ2-1	.	CASSSSSSGHNEQFF	TGTGCCAGCAGCAGCAGTTCTAGCGGTCACAATGAGCAGTTCTTC
TRBV19	15	.	TRBJ2-7	.	CASSIVAGALYEQYF	TGTGCCAGTAGTATAGTCGCGGGTGCCTTATACGAGCAGTACTTC
TRBV6-2/TRBV6-3	14	TRBD2	TRBJ2-3	.	CASSWTSGLGTQYF	TGTGCCAGCAGTTGGACTAGCGGACTTGGTACGCAGTATTTT
TRBV27	15	.	TRBJ1-5	once	CASSPGTYSNQPQHF	TGTGCCAGCAGCCCCGGGACATATAGCAATCAGCCCCAGCATTTT
TRBV7-9	17	.	TRBJ1-6	.	CASSSNLTSSYNSPLHF	TGTGCCAGCAGCTCCAATCTGACGAGCTCCTATAATTCACCCCTCCACTTT
TRBV5-8	15	TRBD2	TRBJ2-1	.	CASSSTSGVYNEQFF	TGTGCCAGCAGCTCCACTAGCGGTGTTTACAATGAGCAGTTCTTC
TRBV28	15	TRBD2	TRBJ2-7	once	CASSLRGTSSYEQYF	TGTGCCAGCAGTTTGAGAGGGACTAGCTCCTACGAGCAGTACTTC
TRBV27	14	.	TRBJ2-1	.	CASSFEPGSYEQFF	TGTGCCAGCAGTTTTGAGCCCGGGAGCTATGAGCAGTTCTTC
TRBV25-1	12	TRBD1	TRBJ1-2	.	CAWRQGIGGYTF	TGTGCCTGGAGACAGGGAATCGGTGGCTACACCTTC
TRBV6-5	15	.	TRBJ1-6	.	CASSSRGAYNSPLHF	TGTGCCAGCAGTTCGCGGGGGGCCTATAATTCACCCCTCCACTTT
TRBV3-1/TRBV3-2	16	.	TRBJ1-3	.	CASSPTGITGGNTIYF	TGTGCCAGCAGCCCCACAGGGATAACGGGTGGAAACACCATATATTTT
TRBV29-1	13	.	TRBJ1-2	once	CSVEDRVGYGYTF	TGCAGCGTTGAAGATCGGGTAGGCTATGGCTACACCTTC
TRBV2	11	.	TRBJ2-7	.	CASSPQYEQYF	TGTGCCAGCAGCCCCCAGTACGAGCAGTACTTC
TRBV18	16	.	TRBJ2-5	.	CASSQLTSDIPGAQYF	TGTGCCAGCTCGCAACTAACGTCGGACATCCCGGGGGCCCAGTACTTC
TRBV7-9	16	.	TRBJ2-5	once	CASSARQESIQETQYF	TGTGCCAGCAGCGCCCGACAGGAGTCGATCCAAGAGACCCAGTACTTC
TRBV18	15	TRBD2	TRBJ2-7	.	CASSPGAGGAYEQYF	TGTGCCAGCTCACCCGGAGCGGGAGGGGCCTACGAGCAGTACTTC
TRBV7-9	15	TRBD1	TRBJ2-7	.	CASSSAGQETYEQYF	TGTGCCAGCAGCTCCGCGGGACAGGAGACCTACGAGCAGTACTTC
TRBV28	16	TRBD1	TRBJ1-4	.	CASLSRGGTGNKELFF	TGTGCCAGCCTTTCTAGGGGGGGGACAGGGAATAAGGAACTGTTTTTT
TRBV18	17	TRBD2	TRBJ2-3	.	CASSPPRGGAFGDTQYF	TGTGCCAGCTCACCACCGCGCGGGGGGGCCTTTGGCGATACGCAGTATTTT
TRBV19	13	.	TRBJ2-2	.	CASRQPVGGELFF	TGTGCCAGTCGCCAGCCTGTCGGCGGGGAGCTGTTTTTT
TRBV10-2	15	TRBD2	TRBJ2-3	.	CASKGDRGGADTQYF	TGCGCCAGCAAGGGGGATCGGGGGGGAGCAGATACGCAGTATTTT
TRBV10-3	15	.	TRBJ2-3	few	CATTPGGLSTDTQYF	TGTGCCACCACTCCCGGGGGGCTTAGCACAGATACGCAGTATTTT
TRBV3-1/TRBV3-2	13	.	TRBJ2-7	.	CASSQGIPYEQYF	TGTGCCAGCAGCCAAGGGATTCCCTACGAGCAGTACTTC
TRBV18	14	TRBD2	TRBJ2-7	.	CASSPGLANYEQYF	TGTGCCAGCTCACCCGGACTAGCCAACTACGAGCAGTACTTC